These T cell receptor beta chains were read from a single sample in a study of CD4 T cells in relation to SARS-CoV-2 and coronaviruses. TCRdb's table, derived via immunoSEQ multiplex PCR, lists solely in-frame clones and lacks some. The sample comprises 40,000 to 50,000 clones, approximately 80% of which are singletons, and 1.2% rests with the top ten. These receptors are not linked to any known antigen. The sample consisted of naive CD4+ T cells from PBMCs, cultured in vitro. The origin of the receptors is an adult with COVID-19. Both conserved end residues are part of each CDR3. The D gene is left open where the match is weak. Part of the rows lack a size; the others show once, few, many or a class for expanded clones.

v_gene	d_gene	abundance	j_gene	CDR3aa	CDR3nt
TRBV6-5	-	-	TRBJ2-7	CAIHSGFKVSYEQYF	TGTGCCATCCATTCCGGGTTCAAGGTTTCCTACGAGCAGTACTTC
TRBV6-5	-	-	TRBJ2-6	CASSLKPSGANVLTF	TGTGCCAGCAGTTTAAAACCCTCTGGGGCCAACGTCCTGACTTTC
TRBV5-4	-	few	TRBJ1-6	CASSLRRGAGNNSPLHF	TGTGCCAGCAGCTTGAGGCGGGGGGCCGGGAATAATTCACCCCTCCACTTT
TRBV6-6	TRBD1	few	TRBJ1-2	CASRGQVDGYTF	TGTGCCAGCAGAGGACAGGTGGATGGCTACACCTTC
TRBV6-5	-	-	TRBJ2-6	CASSSSGSGANVLTF	TGTGCCAGCAGCTCCTCGGGCTCTGGGGCCAACGTCCTGACTTTC
TRBV19	-	-	TRBJ2-1	CASTERLGRNNEQFF	TGTGCCAGTACCGAGAGACTCGGTCGGAACAATGAGCAGTTCTTC
TRBV18	-	-	TRBJ1-1	CASSKESGTEAFF	TGTGCCAGCTCGAAGGAATCTGGCACTGAAGCTTTCTTT
TRBV4-1	-	-	TRBJ2-3	CASSQAAGAITDTQYF	TGCGCCAGCAGCCAAGCGGCAGGGGCCATCACAGATACGCAGTATTTT
TRBV29-1	TRBD2	-	TRBJ2-5	CSVWGTSGIGLETQYF	TGCAGCGTTTGGGGGACTAGCGGGATAGGGTTGGAGACCCAGTACTTC
TRBV25-1	-	-	TRBJ2-7	CASSVTGTYEQYF	TGTGCCAGCAGTGTAACAGGGACATACGAGCAGTACTTC
TRBV28	-	-	TRBJ2-1	CASSFRGEQFF	TGTGCCAGCAGTTTCCGGGGCGAGCAGTTCTTC
TRBV5-1	TRBD2	-	TRBJ2-7	CASSSTTSGRYDEQYF	TGCGCCAGCAGCTCCACGACTAGCGGGAGGTACGACGAGCAGTACTTC
TRBV19	TRBD1	-	TRBJ2-5	CASSIATGEETQYF	TGTGCCAGTAGTATAGCGACAGGGGAAGAGACCCAGTACTTC
TRBV7-9	-	-	TRBJ2-2	CASSESFWSGELFF	TGTGCCAGCAGCGAGTCCTTTTGGTCCGGGGAGCTGTTTTTT
TRBV7-9	TRBD2	-	TRBJ2-1	CASSLLAGVYNEQFF	TGTGCCAGCAGCCTCCTAGCGGGAGTCTACAATGAGCAGTTCTTC
TRBV5-1	TRBD2	-	TRBJ2-2	CASSYPGLDGGELFF	TGCGCCAGCAGCTACCCGGGACTAGATGGCGGGGAGCTGTTTTTT
TRBV30	TRBD2	-	TRBJ2-3	CAWSFLGTSEDTDTQYF	TGTGCCTGGAGTTTTCTTGGGACTAGCGAGGATACAGATACGCAGTATTTT
TRBV27	-	-	TRBJ2-3	CASSSLPWDTQYF	TGTGCCAGCAGTTCCCTCCCTTGGGATACGCAGTATTTT
TRBV10-3	-	-	TRBJ1-4	CAISPTGSNEKLFF	TGTGCCATCAGTCCGACAGGCAGCAATGAAAAACTGTTTTTT
TRBV6-5	-	-	TRBJ2-1	CASSYYPTGSEQFF	TGTGCCAGCAGTTATTATCCTACGGGGAGTGAGCAGTTCTTC
TRBV20-1	TRBD2	-	TRBJ2-1	CSASWGSGNSGNEQFF	TGCAGTGCTAGTTGGGGTAGCGGGAATTCAGGCAATGAGCAGTTCTTC
TRBV5-4	TRBD2	-	TRBJ2-1	CASSPFRASGGDEQFF	TGTGCCAGCAGCCCGTTCCGGGCCTCTGGGGGGGATGAGCAGTTCTTC
TRBV5-4	-	-	TRBJ1-4	CASSPDRRPREKLFF	TGTGCCAGCAGTCCAGACAGACGCCCTCGAGAAAAACTGTTTTTT
TRBV6-5	-	-	TRBJ1-5	CASRPQGSGNQPQHF	TGTGCCAGCAGACCACAGGGAAGCGGCAATCAGCCCCAGCATTTT
TRBV14	TRBD2	-	TRBJ2-5	CASSGLAGEETQYF	TGTGCCAGCAGCGGACTAGCGGGAGAAGAGACCCAGTACTTC
TRBV4-1	-	-	TRBJ2-4	CASSQVQGFNIQYF	TGCGCCAGCAGCCAAGTACAGGGTTTTAACATTCAGTACTTC
TRBV29-1	TRBD1	-	TRBJ1-5	CSVRQGSIDQPQHF	TGCAGCGTACGACAGGGGTCGATCGATCAGCCCCAGCATTTT
TRBV5-1	-	-	TRBJ2-5	CASSLGLRETQYF	TGCGCCAGCAGCTTGGGACTTCGAGAGACCCAGTACTTC
TRBV10-3	-	-	TRBJ2-7	CAIMGARPLYEQYF	TGTGCCATCATGGGGGCACGACCCCTCTACGAGCAGTACTTC
TRBV28	TRBD2	-	TRBJ2-1	CASSLNSGASSYNEQFF	TGTGCCAGCAGTTTGAATAGCGGGGCGAGCTCCTACAATGAGCAGTTCTTC
TRBV11-2	TRBD1	-	TRBJ1-2	CASSKTAGTGTYGYTF	TGTGCCAGCAGCAAAACCGCCGGGACAGGGACCTATGGCTACACCTTC
TRBV4-2	TRBD2	once	TRBJ2-1	CASSQELAGGSSYNEQFF	TGTGCCAGCAGCCAGGAACTAGCGGGAGGGTCGTCCTACAATGAGCAGTTCTTC
TRBV28	-	-	TRBJ2-7	CATRGPYTYEQYF	TGTGCTACCCGTGGACCTTACACCTACGAGCAGTACTTC
TRBV11-2	TRBD2	-	TRBJ2-7	CASSLRAGVNEQYF	TGTGCCAGCAGCTTGCGAGCGGGAGTTAACGAGCAGTACTTC
TRBV3-1/TRBV3-2	TRBD1	-	TRBJ1-4	CASSQEGSGQGHEKLFF	TGTGCCAGCAGCCAAGAGGGATCGGGACAGGGACATGAAAAACTGTTTTTT
TRBV18	-	-	TRBJ2-3	CASSPRSVADTQYF	TGTGCCAGCTCACCAAGGTCGGTCGCAGATACGCAGTATTTT
TRBV6-5	-	-	TRBJ1-5	CASSLRSDNQPQHF	TGTGCCAGCAGTCTAAGGTCCGACAATCAGCCCCAGCATTTT
TRBV6-2/TRBV6-3	-	-	TRBJ2-5	CASSRLGASEETQYF	TGTGCCAGCAGTCGCCTCGGGGCTAGCGAAGAGACCCAGTACTTC
TRBV3-1/TRBV3-2	TRBD1	-	TRBJ2-2	CASSPWTGAGTGELFF	TGTGCCAGCAGCCCCTGGACAGGGGCGGGCACCGGGGAGCTGTTTTTT
TRBV5-1	-	-	TRBJ1-1	CASSFEMNTEAFF	TGCGCCAGCAGCTTTGAGATGAACACTGAAGCTTTCTTT